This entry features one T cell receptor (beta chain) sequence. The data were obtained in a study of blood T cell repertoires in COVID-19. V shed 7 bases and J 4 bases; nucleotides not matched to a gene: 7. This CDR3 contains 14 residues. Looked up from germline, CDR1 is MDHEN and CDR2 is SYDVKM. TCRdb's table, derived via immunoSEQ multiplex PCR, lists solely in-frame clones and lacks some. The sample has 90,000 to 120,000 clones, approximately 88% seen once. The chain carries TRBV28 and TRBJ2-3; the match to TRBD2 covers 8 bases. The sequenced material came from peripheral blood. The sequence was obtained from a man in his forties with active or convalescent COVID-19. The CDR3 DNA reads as TGTGCCAGCAAAAGTACTAGCGGTGCAGATACGCAGTATTTT. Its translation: CASKSTSGADTQYF. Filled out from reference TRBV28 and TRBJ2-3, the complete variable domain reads DVKVTQSSRYLVKRTGEKVFLECVQDMDHENMFWYRQDPGLGLRLIYFSYDVKMKEKGDIPEGYSVSREKKERFSLILESASTNQTSMYLCASKSTSGADTQYFGPGTRLTVL.